This passage covers 13 T cell receptor beta chains from one sample sequenced in a study of beta chain features in type 1 diabetes. Study-wide findings and caveats: Across all four CD4+ subsets, people with type 1 diabetes showed modestly shorter TCRB CDR3s.

The antigens of these receptors remain unknown. All of the isolated RNA was reverse transcribed, so expressed TCRB transcripts were sequenced. TCRdb's copy holds only in-frame clones and misses some; the assay was immunoSEQ multiplex PCR. The sample holds approximately 250,000 clones, roughly a quarter seen once. Material: naive CD4+ T cells from blood. The receptors derive from a woman aged 25-40 years with type 1 diabetes.

The chain couples TRBV30 to TRBJ2-7, with 12 bases fitting TRBD2. This CDR3 has 13 residues. Germline CDR1 and CDR2: GTSNPN and SVGIG (reference sequence). V lost 1 base and J lost 5; bases outside the gene matches: 0. CDR3 region: CAWSGTSGNEQYF. CDR3 bases: TGTGCCTGGAGTGGGACTAGCGGGAACGAGCAGTACTTC.

This clone was seen more than once but under ten times. The genes are TRBV9 and TRBJ2-7, with 7 bases matching TRBD2. From germline, CDR1 is SGDLS and CDR2 YYNGEE. The CDR3 is 17 amino acids. After removal of 0 bases from V and 0 bases from J, the junction contained 9 bases not matched to a gene. The DNA of the CDR3 is TGTGCCAGCAGCGTAGCCCCCTTACGCGGGAGCTCCTACGAGCAGTACTTC. Translating it yields CASSVAPLRGSSYEQYF.

V gene TRBV29-1 combines with J gene TRBJ1-1, with D possibly being TRBD1 (5 bases). V was shortened by 1 base and J by 1 base, with 16 bases between the two germline ends. The germline V gene has CDR1 SQVTM and CDR2 ANQGSEA. CDR3 length: 16 residues. CDR3 region: CSVEVFAWGENTEAFF. CDR3 DNA sequence: TGCAGCGTTGAAGTGTTCGCGTGGGGGGAGAACACTGAAGCTTTCTTT.

The V call is TRBV7-8, the J call TRBJ2-1; 10 nucleotides line up with TRBD2. V was pared by 8 bases and J by 7 bases, with 8 bases of the junction left unmatched. Germline CDR1 reads SGHVS; CDR2 reads FQNEAQ. This CDR3 contains 14 residues. This CDR3 is CASVEAGGPNEQFF. The DNA for the CDR3 is TGTGCCAGCGTAGAAGCGGGAGGGCCAAATGAGCAGTTCTTC.

This chain joins TRBV29-1 and TRBJ2-1; 10 nucleotides align to TRBD2. With V trimmed by 4 bases and J by 3 bases, 6 bases remained unmatched. The germline V gene has CDR1 SQVTM and CDR2 ANQGSEA. This CDR3 has 15 residues. The CDR3 region is CSVVPGLASYNEQFF. The CDR3 bases are TGCAGCGTTGTGCCGGGACTAGCGAGCTACAATGAGCAGTTCTTC.

This clone was picked up a small number of times. The chain has TRBV19 and TRBJ2-4, with 7 bases identical to TRBD2. CDR3 length: 16 residues. The V and J ends lost 4 bases and 0 bases, in that order; junction bases with no gene match: 6. Germline CDR1 LNHDA, CDR2 SQIVND (reference sequence). CDR3 in amino acids: CASSTIAGLAKNIQYF. DNA of the CDR3: TGTGCCAGTAGTACCATAGCGGGCCTAGCCAAAAACATTCAGTACTTC.

This clone turned up a few times. This chain joins TRBV30 and TRBJ1-1; weak D call: TRBD1 (6 bases). Per germline, CDR1 GTSNPN and CDR2 SVGIG (reference sequence). V was cut by 4 bases and J by 2 bases, with 11 bases left in between. This CDR3 is built from 13 residues. The CDR3 spells CAWNYRANTEAFF. The CDR3 DNA reads as TGTGCCTGGAATTACAGGGCTAACACTGAAGCTTTCTTT.

This clone was counted a few times. The chain is built from TRBV7-9 and TRBJ1-1; perhaps TRBD1 as D (6 bases). Germline V gives CDR1 SEHNR, CDR2 FQNEAQ (reference sequence). The CDR3 contains 14 residues. Trimming removed 7 bases from V and 2 bases from J, with 14 bases in between. CDR3 sequence reads: CASTQGQTNTEAFF. CDR3 in DNA: TGTGCCAGCACCCAGGGGCAGACAAACACTGAAGCTTTCTTT.

As DNA, the CDR3 is TGTGCCAGCAGCCAAGTGCGGGCCTTCACAGATACGCAGTATTTT. It yields the protein CASSQVRAFTDTQYF. The V gene is TRBV14, the J gene TRBJ2-3; D might be TRBD2 (5 bases). This CDR3 contains 15 residues. Looked up from germline, CDR1 is SGHDN and CDR2 is FVKESK. V shed 1 base and J shed 2 bases, with 10 bases lying between them.

In DNA, the CDR3 is TGTGCCAGCAGCGCAAACAGGGGTCAGCCCCAGCATTTT. It codes for CASSANRGQPQHF. The gene calls are TRBV7-3 and TRBJ1-5, with TRBD1 identical over 7 bases. Per germline, CDR1 SGHTA and CDR2 FQGTGA. The CDR3 has 13 amino acids. The J segment lost 6 bases and the V segment lost 5 bases, leaving 4 bases of the junction unmatched. Supplemented by reference TRBV7-3 and TRBJ1-5, the full variable domain reads GAGVSQTPSNKVTEKGKYVELRCDPISGHTALYWYRQSLGQGPEFLIYFQGTGAADDSGLPNDRFFAVRPEGSVSTLKIQRTERGDSAVYLCASSANRGQPQHFGDGTRLSIL.

This clone was observed a handful of times. The V gene is TRBV2, the J gene TRBJ1-1, with unresolved D. Germline CDR1 is SNHLY and CDR2 is FYNNEI. The CDR3 contains 13 residues. Trimming removed 6 bases from V and 1 base from J, with 9 bases in between. The CDR3 protein is CASSREGNTEAFF. CDR3 nucleotides: TGTGCCAGCAGCAGAGAGGGGAACACTGAAGCTTTCTTT.

The chain has TRBV7-8 and TRBJ2-3, with D perhaps matching TRBD2 (6 bases). This CDR3 spans 15 amino acids. CDR1 SGHVS and CDR2 FQNEAQ come from the germline V gene. V shed 5 bases and J shed 5 bases, with 17 bases lying between them. CDR3 bases: TGTGCCAGCAGCACCCTGCGGGGAGTAGGAGATACGCAGTATTTT. It translates to CASSTLRGVGDTQYF.

This chain links TRBV6-5 with TRBJ2-7, with a possible D match to TRBD2 (5 bases). The CDR3 is 14 amino acids. Trimming removed 0 bases from V and 3 bases from J, with 9 bases in between. Germline lookup yields CDR1 MNHEY and CDR2 SVGAGI. This chain's CDR3 is CASSYSGLDYEQYF. CDR3 coding DNA: TGTGCCAGCAGTTACTCAGGACTCGACTACGAGCAGTACTTC.